These 31 T cell receptor beta chains originate from one sample sequenced in a study of T cell repertoires in cytomegalovirus infection (dated by TCRdb to the late 2010s). The reads were generated on an Illumina HiSeq 1500. Starting from the raw public reads, TCRdb applied fastp trimming at Q25, assembled clones with MiXCR and retained in-frame beta chains. Identical CDR3 proteins give one entry, which carries the most common genes and DNA. The sample data list around 300,000 distinct CDR3 sequences, and 22% of these were observed just once. The ten top clones hold approximately 19% of the sample. Antigens of these TCRs are unknown. This specimen's treatment or condition label, interpreted: in vitro stimulation with specific CMV peptide epitopes to enrich CMV-specific T cells. The starting material was cultured PBMCs, obtained from culture after CMV antigen stimulation. These receptors were obtained from a human donor in good health (CMV status not recorded). Some clones in this sample may be carry-over from other donors' samples.

This clonotype was observed at least ten times. The J gene is TRBJ2-5, the V gene TRBV7-8, with D unclear. Germline V gene sequence: CDR1 SGHVS, CDR2 FQNEAQ. V shed 4 bases and J shed 0 bases, with 9 bases lying between them. This CDR3 contains 14 residues. CDR3 sequence reads: CASSSWTDQETQYF. The CDR3 nucleotides read TGTGCCAGCAGCTCCTGGACGGACCAAGAGACCCAGTACTTC.

The chain joins TRBV12-5 to TRBJ2-1; 11 nucleotides match TRBD2. The CDR3 consists of 16 residues. Germline loops: CDR1 LGHNT, CDR2 FRNRAP. Germline trimming cut 1 base from V and 2 bases from J; bases unmatched to any gene: 1. The DNA for the CDR3 is TGTGCTAGTGGTTTGGGACTAGCGGGACCCTACAATGAGCAGTTCTTC. This translates into CASGLGLAGPYNEQFF.

This clonotype has more than one count but fewer than ten. The rearrangement links TRBV20-1 to TRBJ2-7, with D possibly TRBD2 on 6 matching bases. The CDR3 length is 13 residues. CDR1 DFQATT and CDR2 SNEGSKA come from the germline V gene (reference sequence). V was trimmed by 5 bases and J by 3 bases, leaving 14 bases between them. CDR3 protein: CSAREAGYYEQYV. The CDR3 DNA reads as TGCAGTGCTCGTGAGGCGGGGTACTACGAGCAGTACGTC.

This clonotype was observed many times. The rearrangement uses TRBV4-3 and TRBJ2-1; D is unclear. CDR1 is LGHNA and CDR2 is YSLEER in the germline V gene. There are 14 residues in the CDR3. The ends were cut back, 1 base at V and 5 bases at J, with 9 bases in the middle. CDR3 nucleotide sequence: TGCGCCAGCAGCCAAGGGGCTGTCCACAATGAGCAGTTCTTC. Its protein is CASSQGAVHNEQFF.

This chain joins TRBV5-4 and TRBJ2-6; D tentatively reads TRBD1 or TRBD2 (6 bases each). The germline gives CDR1 SGHNT, CDR2 YYREEE (reference sequence). V shed 6 bases and J shed 4 bases, with 14 bases lying between them. This CDR3 spans 15 amino acids. CDR3 residues: CASTLGGRGANVLTF. The CDR3 DNA reads as TGTGCCAGCACCTTAGGGGGGCGCGGGGCCAACGTCCTGACTTTC.

In this sample, this clonotype turned up a few times. V and J are TRBV5-4 and TRBJ2-1; tentative D call: TRBD2 (6 bases). Germline V gene sequence: CDR1 SGHNT, CDR2 YYREEE (reference sequence). The CDR3 consists of 15 residues. Trimming cost V 1 base and J 4 bases, with 12 bases left between them. The CDR3 sequence is CASSLYRDSYNEQFF. Written as DNA, the CDR3 is TGTGCCAGCAGCTTGTACCGGGACTCTTACAATGAGCAGTTCTTC.

The sample holds many counts of this clonotype. The chain employs TRBV7-2 and TRBJ2-2; 9 bases agree with TRBD2. J was trimmed by 2 bases and V by 5 bases; bases with no gene match: 6. The CDR3 runs 16 residues. The V gene's germline CDR1 is SGHTA and CDR2 FQGNSA. CDR3 DNA sequence: TGTGCCAGCAGCCCCCGACTAGCGGCTAACACCGGGGAGCTGTTTTTT. The encoded protein is CASSPRLAANTGELFF. Supplemented by reference TRBV7-2 and TRBJ2-2, the full variable domain reads GAGVSQSPSNKVTEKGKDVELRCDPISGHTALYWYRQSLGQGLEFLIYFQGNSAPDKSGLPSDRFSAERTGGSVSTLTIQRTQQEDSAVYLCASSPRLAANTGELFFGEGSRLTVL.

This rearrangement joins TRBV5-6 to TRBJ2-7; the D is unclear. The V gene's germline CDR1 is SGHDT and CDR2 YYEEEE. This CDR3 has 13 residues. With 0 bases removed from V and 3 bases from J, the gap between germline ends came to 7 bases. Here the CDR3 reads CASSLVSLYEQYF. The DNA for the CDR3 is TGTGCCAGCAGCTTGGTTTCCCTCTACGAGCAGTACTTC.

The chain recombines TRBV6-5 with TRBJ1-6; a possible D gene is TRBD1 (5 bases). Between the trimmed V and J ends, which lost 1 base and 7 bases, there was a span of 11 bases. The germline CDR1 and CDR2 sequences are MNHEY and SVGAGI. The CDR3 sequence is 15 residues long. This chain's CDR3 is CASSYWGTTNSPLHF. CDR3 in DNA: TGTGCCAGCAGTTACTGGGGGACTACGAATTCACCCCTCCACTTT.

V usage is TRBV27 and J usage is TRBJ2-3, with D unclear. CDR1 MNHEY and CDR2 SMNVEV come from the germline V gene (reference sequence). V was shortened by 2 bases and J by 6 bases, with 12 bases between the two germline ends. The CDR3 spans 14 residues. CDR3 coding DNA: TGTGCCAGCAGTTTAACCTATTATGTCGATACGCAGTATTTT. Its protein is CASSLTYYVDTQYF.

This clonotype has more than one count but fewer than ten. The chain joins TRBV19 to TRBJ1-5; no reliable D call. V dropped 3 bases and J dropped 2 bases, with 8 bases sitting between them. The length of the CDR3 is 14 residues. Germline CDR1 LNHDA, CDR2 SQIVND (reference sequence). CDR3 sequence reads: CASSITGGNQPQHF. As DNA, the CDR3 is TGTGCCAGTAGTATCACCGGGGGCAATCAGCCCCAGCATTTT. Full variable domain (remainder filled in from reference TRBV19 and TRBJ1-5): DGGITQSPKYLFRKEGQNVTLSCEQNLNHDAMYWYRQDPGQGLRLIYYSQIVNDFQKGDIAEGYSVSREKKESFPLTVTSAQKNPTAFYLCASSITGGNQPQHFGDGTRLSIL.

V is TRBV11-2 and J is TRBJ2-1; TRBD1 matches 8 bases. The V and J ends lost 4 bases and 2 bases, in that order; junction bases with no gene match: 7. CDR1 and CDR2 (germline): SGHAT, FQNNGV. CDR3 length: 16 amino acids. The CDR3 loop is CASSYGTGTTYNEQFF. The CDR3 nucleotides read TGTGCCAGCAGCTATGGGACAGGCACTACCTACAATGAGCAGTTCTTC. The entire variable domain, with the rest obtained from reference TRBV11-2 and TRBJ2-1, is as follows: EAGVAQSPRYKIIEKRQSVAFWCNPISGHATLYWYQQILGQGPKLLIQFQNNGVVDDSQLPKDRFSAERLKGVDSTLKIQPAKLEDSAVYLCASSYGTGTTYNEQFFGPGTRLTVL.

This clonotype was seen only a few times. The chain links TRBV9 to TRBJ2-5, with D unresolved. Germline V gene data show CDR1 as SGDLS and CDR2 as YYNGEE. Trimming removed 2 bases from V and 2 bases from J, with 7 bases in between. The CDR3 is made up of 13 amino acids. CDR3 DNA: TGTGCCAGCAGCGTTGGTTTTCAAGAGACCCAGTACTTC. Translating it yields CASSVGFQETQYF.

This clonotype was recorded a few times. The V call is TRBV6-6, the J call TRBJ1-5; TRBD1 matches 9 bases. Germline V lookup: CDR1 MNHNY, CDR2 SVGAGI (reference sequence). Losses at the gene ends were 7 bases for V and 4 bases for J; bases not matched to a gene: 11. CDR3 size: 16 residues. This CDR3 reads CASIRTIQGANQPQHF. The CDR3 DNA reads TGTGCCAGCATCAGGACAATACAGGGGGCGAATCAGCCCCAGCATTTT.

This clonotype came up a few times. This chain connects TRBV20-1 to TRBJ2-7; tentatively, D is TRBD1 (6 bases). The length of the CDR3 is 14 residues. CDR1 and CDR2 (germline): DFQATT, SNEGSKA (reference sequence). V was cut by 3 bases and J by 4 bases, with 16 bases left in between. CDR3 bases: TGCAGTGCTAGTATCGGGACACAAATATACGAGCAGTACTTC. Protein sequence: CSASIGTQIYEQYF.

This clonotype was seen more than once but under ten times. The CDR3 DNA is TGTGCCACCAGCAGAGAACAGCTTAACACAGATACGCAGTATTTT. Residues: CATSREQLNTDTQYF. This rearrangement joins TRBV15 to TRBJ2-3; no clear D gene. The CDR3 sequence is 15 residues long. Germline CDR1 is LNHNV and CDR2 is YYDKDF (reference sequence). The V end was cut by 0 bases, the J end by 2 bases, with 9 bases between.

This chain connects TRBV11-2 to TRBJ1-1; 8 nucleotides match TRBD1. Germline V CDR1 and CDR2: SGHAT, FQNNGV. The ends lost 1 base at V and 11 bases at J; junction bases unmatched: 15. The CDR3 spans 16 residues. The CDR3 region has the DNA TGTGCCAGCAGCTTAGGCCCCCGGGCAGGGGGCGCGGCGGCTTTCTTT. It translates to CASSLGPRAGGAAAFF.

The V call is TRBV7-2, the J call TRBJ1-3; 9 bases align to TRBD1. J gave up 2 bases and V 6 bases, and 23 bases lay outside the gene matches. CDR1 is SGHTA and CDR2 is FQGNSA in the germline V gene. The CDR3 length is 21 residues. The CDR3, as DNA: TGTGCCAGCAGTTCAAGTGATCGTACAGGGGGCTTCAGAATCGCTGGAAACACCATATATTTT. The encoded protein is CASSSSDRTGGFRIAGNTIYF.

The rearrangement joins TRBV5-1 to TRBJ2-6; 8 nucleotides align to TRBD1. The CDR3 covers 17 residues. CDR1 and CDR2 from the germline V gene are SGHRS and YFSETQ. The V and J ends lost 6 bases and 1 base, in that order; junction bases with no gene match: 9. In DNA, the CDR3 is TGCGCCAGCACCTCAAGGGACAGGCAGTCTGGGGCCAACGTCCTGACTTTC. It translates to CASTSRDRQSGANVLTF.

This clonotype came up many times. The V and J genes are TRBV7-2 and TRBJ1-4; D unresolved. V lost 2 bases and J lost 8, with 12 bases in between. Germline assignment: CDR1 SGHTA and CDR2 FQGNSA. CDR3 length: 14 amino acids. CDR3 bases: TGTGCCAGCAGCTTAAGGACGGAAGAGGAAAAACTGTTTTTT. This codes for CASSLRTEEEKLFF. Drawing the rest from reference TRBV7-2 and TRBJ1-4, the complete variable domain is GAGVSQSPSNKVTEKGKDVELRCDPISGHTALYWYRQSLGQGLEFLIYFQGNSAPDKSGLPSDRFSAERTGGSVSTLTIQRTQQEDSAVYLCASSLRTEEEKLFFGSGTQLSVL.

This clonotype came up a few times. The chain has TRBV6-2 or TRBV6-3 and TRBJ2-2; weak D call: TRBD2 (5 bases). Trimming left V 6 bases short and J 3 bases short, with 14 bases between. Germline V lookup: CDR1 MNHEY, CDR2 SVGEGT. CDR3 length equals 15 residues. The CDR3 DNA is TGTGCCAGCAGCTACGACTACCTTGACACCGGGGAGCTGTTTTTT. This translates into CASSYDYLDTGELFF.

The table lists this clonotype with many counts. The V call is TRBV7-2, the J call TRBJ2-3, with TRBD2 identical over 9 bases. With 5 bases clipped from V and 4 bases from J, the junction kept 7 bases outside the gene matches. CDR1 and CDR2 (germline): SGHTA, FQGNSA. The CDR3 covers 15 residues. This chain's CDR3 is CASSNVVAGADTQYF. Written as DNA, the CDR3 is TGTGCCAGCAGCAACGTAGTAGCGGGAGCAGATACGCAGTATTTT.

This clonotype was seen many times. The chain is built from TRBV7-2 and TRBJ2-7; 7 bases are a match to TRBD1. Trimming cost V 3 bases and J 3 bases; bases outside gene matches: 8. Germline values: CDR1 SGHTA, CDR2 FQGNSA. The CDR3 is made up of 15 amino acids. CDR3 protein: CASSFPRTGGYEQYF. CDR3 bases: TGTGCCAGCAGCTTTCCCCGGACAGGAGGCTACGAGCAGTACTTC.

This clonotype was picked up one time. The rearrangement uses TRBV5-4 and TRBJ2-5; D call uncertain. Per the germline V gene, CDR1 is SGHNT and CDR2 is YYREEE (reference sequence). This CDR3 comprises 14 residues. Deletions cut 1 base from V and 5 bases from J, with 12 bases between. CDR3 in DNA: TGTGCCAGCAGCTTGTTTTTTGTGGGGGAGACCCAGTACTTC. Translating it yields CASSLFFVGETQYF.

This clonotype turned up a few times. The chain employs TRBV7-8 and TRBJ2-1, with TRBD2 as a possible D gene (5 bases). Germline CDR1 reads SGHVS; CDR2 reads FQNEAQ. The CDR3 loop spans 12 amino acids. Trimming pared 4 bases from V and 13 bases from J, leaving 14 bases between. This CDR3 is CASSSRTSAQFF. The CDR3 DNA reads TGTGCCAGCAGCTCAAGGACTTCGGCTCAGTTCTTC.

The table lists this clonotype with a few counts. This chain connects TRBV10-3 to TRBJ1-1; possible D gene TRBD1, 6 bases. The CDR3 is made up of 15 amino acids. The V and J ends lost 4 bases and 5 bases respectively, with 17 bases between them. Germline V gene lookup returns CDR1 ENHRY and CDR2 SYGVKD. The CDR3 reads CAISGTDSLGTEAFF. The CDR3 DNA reads TGTGCCATCAGTGGGACGGACAGCCTCGGGACTGAAGCTTTCTTT.

This clonotype was seen at least ten times. Here the CDR3 reads CASRPTLAPINNEQFF. The CDR3 DNA sequence: TGTGCCAGCAGACCAACCCTAGCGCCTATTAACAATGAGCAGTTCTTC. This rearrangement joins TRBV12-3 or TRBV12-4 to TRBJ2-1; TRBD2 might be the D (6 bases). There are 16 residues in the CDR3. V dropped 6 bases and J dropped 5 bases, with 20 bases sitting between them.

The chain joins TRBV27 to TRBJ2-1; TRBD2 matches at 13 bases. The germline CDR1 and CDR2 sequences are MNHEY and SMNVEV (reference sequence). With V trimmed by 3 bases and J by 7 bases, 6 bases remained unmatched. The CDR3 runs to 16 residues. The CDR3 here is CASSFPGTSGKNEQFF. The CDR3 bases are TGTGCCAGCAGTTTCCCCGGGACTAGCGGGAAAAATGAGCAGTTCTTC.

The V and J genes are TRBV4-2 and TRBJ1-2, with a tentative D call TRBD1 (5 bases). Per germline, CDR1 LGHNA and CDR2 YNFKEQ. The CDR3 has 14 amino acids. V was shortened by 0 bases and J by 4 bases, with 9 bases between the two germline ends. The CDR3 loop reads CASSQDKGTYGYTF. CDR3 in DNA: TGTGCCAGCAGCCAAGATAAGGGGACCTATGGCTACACCTTC.

This clonotype was detected a few times. The chain joins TRBV12-3 or TRBV12-4 to TRBJ2-1; 12 bases agree with TRBD2. V trimming: 10 bases; J trimming: 7 bases; junction bases outside the gene matches: 11. CDR3 length: 15 amino acids. CDR3 in DNA: TGTGCCAACCGACTAGCGGGGGCAAGGAGGAATGAGCAGTTCTTC. This sequence encodes CANRLAGARRNEQFF.

The CDR3 protein is CASSQGPGQGWFLETQYF. As DNA, the CDR3 is TGCGCCAGCAGCCAAGGCCCCGGGCAGGGGTGGTTCCTAGAGACCCAGTACTTC. V usage is TRBV4-3 and J usage is TRBJ2-5; maybe TRBD1 (6 bases). Trimming took 1 base from V and 4 from J, leaving 22 bases between them. The CDR3 covers 18 residues. Germline lookup yields CDR1 LGHNA and CDR2 YSLEER.